The subject of this entry is one TCR beta chain. One entry per CDR3 protein results from TCRdb running MiXCR on the RT-PCR reads. Here the sample spans just under 20,000 distinct CDR3 sequences, less than 5% being singletons. CDR1 is MGHRA and CDR2 is YSYEKL in the germline V gene. This CDR3 has 14 residues. The ends were cut back, 3 bases at V and 14 bases at J, with 20 bases in the middle. The data were taken from a study of patients and donors after allogeneic stem cell transplantation. The clonotype originates from a human donor who was either an allogeneic HSCT recipient or a stem cell or donor lymphocyte infusion donor (not recorded which). It is not recorded whose cells these are; they may come from a transplant donor. The J gene is TRBJ2-1, the V gene TRBV4-1, with D possibly being TRBD2 (6 bases). Input material: blood, either unsorted or a sorted T cell fraction (not recorded which). CDR3 residues: CASSQERLQGLEFF. The DNA of the CDR3 is TGCGCCAGCAGCCAGGAGAGGTTGCAGGGACTCGAGTTCTTC.